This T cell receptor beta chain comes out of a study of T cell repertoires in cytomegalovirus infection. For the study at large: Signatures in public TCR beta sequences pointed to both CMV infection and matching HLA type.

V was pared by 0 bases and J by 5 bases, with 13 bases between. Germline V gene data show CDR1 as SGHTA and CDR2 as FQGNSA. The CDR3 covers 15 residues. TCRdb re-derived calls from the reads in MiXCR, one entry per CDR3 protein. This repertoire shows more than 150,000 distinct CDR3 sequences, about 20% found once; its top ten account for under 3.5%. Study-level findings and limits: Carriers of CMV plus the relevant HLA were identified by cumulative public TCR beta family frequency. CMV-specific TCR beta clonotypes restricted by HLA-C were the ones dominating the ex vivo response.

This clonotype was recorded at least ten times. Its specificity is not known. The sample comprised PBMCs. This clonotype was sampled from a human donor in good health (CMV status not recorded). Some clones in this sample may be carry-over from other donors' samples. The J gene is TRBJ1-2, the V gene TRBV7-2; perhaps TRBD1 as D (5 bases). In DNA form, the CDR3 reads TGTGCCAGCAGCTTAGCTTTGGACACGTTATATGGCTACACCTTC. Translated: CASSLALDTLYGYTF. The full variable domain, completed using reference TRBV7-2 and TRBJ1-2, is GAGVSQSPSNKVTEKGKDVELRCDPISGHTALYWYRQSLGQGLEFLIYFQGNSAPDKSGLPSDRFSAERTGGSVSTLTIQRTQQEDSAVYLCASSLALDTLYGYTFGSGTRLTVV.